The 15 T cell receptor beta chains in this list originate from one sample, sequenced in a study of cytomegalovirus exposure and HLA in healthy donors. Primers for the PCR totalled 60 Vbeta and 13 Jbeta. Method: immunoSEQ multiplex PCR; TCRdb's copy keeps in-frame clones and lacks some. The record lists 60,000 to 85,000 clones, of which the ten most abundant hold approximately 14%. Sequences were obtained from PBMCs. The receptors here all came from a man between 45 and 60 years old in good health and CMV-seropositive.

V is TRBV4-1 and J is TRBJ2-7; 8 positions match TRBD1. Germline CDR1 and CDR2: MGHRA and YSYEKL. With 3 bases clipped from V and 2 bases from J, the junction kept 6 bases outside the gene matches. There are 15 residues in the CDR3. CDR3 coding DNA: TGCGCCAGCAGCCACCTCGGACAGGGCACCTACGAGCAGTACTTC. It encodes CASSHLGQGTYEQYF.

The CDR3 coding sequence is TGCGCCAGCAGCTTGCGGACAGGGCGCCCTGGCGAGCAGTACTTC. It encodes CASSLRTGRPGEQYF. V usage is TRBV5-1 and J usage is TRBJ2-7; 8 bases fit TRBD1. This CDR3 contains 15 residues. From germline, CDR1 is SGHRS and CDR2 YFSETQ. The J segment lost 6 bases and the V segment lost 1 base, leaving 9 bases of the junction unmatched. The entire variable domain, with the rest obtained from reference TRBV5-1 and TRBJ2-7, is as follows: KAGVTQTPRYLIKTRGQQVTLSCSPISGHRSVSWYQQTPGQGLQFLFEYFSETQRNKGNFPGRFSGRQFSNSRSEMNVSTLELGDSALYLCASSLRTGRPGEQYFGPGTRLTVT.

The chain recombines TRBV5-1 with TRBJ2-1; TRBD2 matches at 10 bases. With 0 bases clipped from V and 12 bases from J, the junction kept 6 bases outside the gene matches. CDR1 is SGHRS, CDR2 YFSETQ, per germline. There are 14 residues in the CDR3. The CDR3, as DNA: TGCGCCAGCAGCTTGGACCAGCGGGAGGGGGGGCAGTTCTTC. Residues: CASSLDQREGGQFF.

About this clone: This same CDR3 is encoded by further DNA sequences in the sample. The V gene is TRBV6-6, the J gene TRBJ2-7; possibly TRBD1 for D (5 bases). CDR3 length equals 14 residues. Germline V CDR1 and CDR2: MNHNY, SVGAGI (reference sequence). With 9 bases removed from V and 0 bases from J, the gap between germline ends came to 15 bases. CDR3 bases: TGTGCCAGTAGTCGACAGCCGTACTCCTACGAGCAGTACGTC. Protein: CASSRQPYSYEQYV.

The genes are TRBV5-1 and TRBJ2-5; maybe TRBD1 (5 bases). The CDR3 consists of 16 residues. Germline CDR1 SGHRS, CDR2 YFSETQ. V lost 6 bases, J lost 2 bases, and 20 bases lay in between. This CDR3 is CASKFQGPLTQETQYF. CDR3 DNA: TGCGCCAGCAAATTTCAGGGTCCGTTGACACAAGAGACCCAGTACTTC.

The V call is TRBV6-5, the J call TRBJ1-5; unclear D gene. The germline V gene encodes CDR1 MNHEY and CDR2 SVGAGI. With 7 bases removed from V and 6 bases from J, the gap between germline ends came to 10 bases. This CDR3 comprises 12 residues. CDR3 protein: CASKTRGQPQHF. CDR3 DNA: TGTGCCAGCAAGACTAGAGGTCAGCCCCAGCATTTT.

This rearrangement joins TRBV14 to TRBJ1-1, with D uncertain. Trimming took off 0 bases at V and 6 bases at J, with 8 bases between the two ends. This CDR3 has 13 amino acids. Germline V gene data show CDR1 as SGHDN and CDR2 as FVKESK. The CDR3 coding sequence is TGTGCCAGCAGCCAAGACCAGGTTTCTGAAGCTTTCTTT. Translation gives CASSQDQVSEAFF.

The CDR3 here is CASSFRDSDGYTF. CDR3 DNA: TGCGCCAGCAGCTTCCGGGACAGTGATGGCTACACCTTC. This sequence joins TRBV5-1 and TRBJ1-2; TRBD1 matches 7 bases. J was trimmed by 6 bases and V by 2 bases; bases with no gene match: 4. The CDR3 totals 13 residues. Germline loops: CDR1 SGHRS, CDR2 YFSETQ.

The chain uses TRBV2 and TRBJ2-5; possibly TRBD2 for D (6 bases). In germline, CDR1 is SNHLY, CDR2 FYNNEI. This CDR3 spans 14 amino acids. V was clipped by 4 bases and J by 5 bases, with 14 bases between them. The CDR3 region is CASSGSAGRETQYF. The CDR3 DNA is TGTGCCAGCAGTGGATCTGCGGGGAGGGAGACCCAGTACTTC.

The chain recombines TRBV6-6 with TRBJ1-2; D not resolved. This CDR3 is built from 12 residues. V shed 6 bases and J shed 9 bases, with 14 bases lying between them. In germline, CDR1 is MNHNY, CDR2 SVGAGI (reference sequence). In DNA, the CDR3 is TGTGCCAGCAGATCAGCTTCAGGTAGCTACACCTTC. Its protein product is CASRSASGSYTF.

The chain carries TRBV5-1 and TRBJ2-3; 8 bases line up with TRBD1. CDR1 SGHRS and CDR2 YFSETQ come from the germline V gene. Unmatched junction bases numbered 8, after V lost 4 bases and J lost 4 bases. This CDR3 is 15 amino acids long. For the CDR3, the DNA is TGCGCCAGCAGCCCCGGACAGGGTCACTCAGATACGCAGTATTTT. Protein sequence: CASSPGQGHSDTQYF. Filled out from reference TRBV5-1 and TRBJ2-3, the complete variable domain reads KAGVTQTPRYLIKTRGQQVTLSCSPISGHRSVSWYQQTPGQGLQFLFEYFSETQRNKGNFPGRFSGRQFSNSRSEMNVSTLELGDSALYLCASSPGQGHSDTQYFGPGTRLTVL.

The chain uses TRBV6-5 and TRBJ2-3; TRBD2 aligns across 9 bases. The V gene's germline CDR1 is MNHEY and CDR2 SVGAGI. This CDR3 is 16 amino acids long. After removal of 0 bases from V and 2 bases from J, the junction contained 3 bases not matched to a gene. As DNA, the CDR3 is TGTGCCAGCAGTTACTCAAGGACTAGCGCCACAGATACGCAGTATTTT. Translating it yields CASSYSRTSATDTQYF.

The rearrangement joins TRBV5-8 to TRBJ1-2; no clear D. Deletions cut 0 bases from V and 0 bases from J, with 6 bases between. The CDR3 extends over 14 amino acids. Germline CDR1 SGHTS, CDR2 YDEGEE. CDR3 sequence (DNA): TGTGCCAGCAGCTTGGCGGGAGCTAACTATGGCTACACCTTC. It specifies CASSLAGANYGYTF.

CDR3 sequence (DNA): TGTGCCAGCAGTCTCACAGGGTTAGTGGACACTGAAGCTTTCTTT. It codes for CASSLTGLVDTEAFF. V usage is TRBV6-1 and J usage is TRBJ1-1; D possibly corresponds to TRBD1 (6 bases). This CDR3 is built from 15 residues. CDR1 MNHNS and CDR2 SASEGT come from the germline V gene. V was pared by 5 bases and J by 3 bases, with 16 bases between.

The chain combines TRBV6-1 with TRBJ2-2, with a weak D call TRBD1 (6 bases). The CDR3 spans 15 residues. Trimming cost V 6 bases and J 2 bases, with 13 bases left between them. Germline CDR1 and CDR2: MNHNS and SASEGT. The CDR3 is CASRPGHPNTGELFF. The DNA of the CDR3 is TGTGCCAGCAGACCGGGACACCCAAACACCGGGGAGCTGTTTTTT.